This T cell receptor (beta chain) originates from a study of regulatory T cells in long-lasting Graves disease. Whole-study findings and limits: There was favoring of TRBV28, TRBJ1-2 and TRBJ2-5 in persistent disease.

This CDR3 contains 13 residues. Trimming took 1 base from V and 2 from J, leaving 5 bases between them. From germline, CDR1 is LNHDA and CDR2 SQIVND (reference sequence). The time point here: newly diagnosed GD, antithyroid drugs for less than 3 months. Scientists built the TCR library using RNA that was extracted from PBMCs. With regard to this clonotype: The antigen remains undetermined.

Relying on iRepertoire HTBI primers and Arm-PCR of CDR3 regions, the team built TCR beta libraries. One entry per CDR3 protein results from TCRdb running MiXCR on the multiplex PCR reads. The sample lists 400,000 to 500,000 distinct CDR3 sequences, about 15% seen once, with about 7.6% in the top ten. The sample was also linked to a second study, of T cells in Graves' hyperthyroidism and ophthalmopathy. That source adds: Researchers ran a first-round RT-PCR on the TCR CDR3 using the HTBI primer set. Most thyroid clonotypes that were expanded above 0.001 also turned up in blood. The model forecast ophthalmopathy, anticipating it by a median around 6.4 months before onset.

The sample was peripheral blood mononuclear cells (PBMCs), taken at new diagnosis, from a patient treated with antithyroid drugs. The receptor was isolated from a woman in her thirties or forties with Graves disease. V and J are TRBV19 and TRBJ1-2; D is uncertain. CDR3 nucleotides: TGTGCCAGTAGTATAGCGGGAAACTATGGCTACACCTTC. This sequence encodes CASSIAGNYGYTF. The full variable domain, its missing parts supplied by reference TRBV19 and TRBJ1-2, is DGGITQSPKYLFRKEGQNVTLSCEQNLNHDAMYWYRQDPGQGLRLIYYSQIVNDFQKGDIAEGYSVSREKKESFPLTVTSAQKNPTAFYLCASSIAGNYGYTFGSGTRLTVV.